The entry that follows covers one T cell receptor (beta chain) sequence. These data are taken from a study of blood T cell repertoires in COVID-19. Overall study: The study drew acute and convalescent COVID-19 samples from the United States, Italy and Spain. PBMCs, B-cell-depleted T cells, or T cells were the source of the cDNA or gDNA that made up the material.

This CDR3 has 15 amino acids. The V gene lost 1 base and the J gene lost 0 bases, with 10 bases spanning the gap. Germline lookup yields CDR1 MNHEY and CDR2 SMNVEV (reference sequence). As originally analysed: Reference gene primer amplification in the assay estimated nucleated cell counts. Sequencing used immunoSEQ multiplex PCR; TCRdb keeps in-frame clones, though not all of them. V and J calls and clone size are as listed in that table; D and trimming were resolved from the DNA. The data contain fewer than 350,000 clones, around 81% of them singletons. The TCR was taken from a woman aged 55-69 years with active or convalescent COVID-19. The V and J genes are TRBV27 and TRBJ2-7, with D tentatively TRBD1 (6 bases). Sequenced sample: peripheral blood. The CDR3 spells CASSLFARGSYEQYF. CDR3 coding DNA: TGTGCCAGCAGTTTATTTGCCAGGGGCTCCTACGAGCAGTACTTC.